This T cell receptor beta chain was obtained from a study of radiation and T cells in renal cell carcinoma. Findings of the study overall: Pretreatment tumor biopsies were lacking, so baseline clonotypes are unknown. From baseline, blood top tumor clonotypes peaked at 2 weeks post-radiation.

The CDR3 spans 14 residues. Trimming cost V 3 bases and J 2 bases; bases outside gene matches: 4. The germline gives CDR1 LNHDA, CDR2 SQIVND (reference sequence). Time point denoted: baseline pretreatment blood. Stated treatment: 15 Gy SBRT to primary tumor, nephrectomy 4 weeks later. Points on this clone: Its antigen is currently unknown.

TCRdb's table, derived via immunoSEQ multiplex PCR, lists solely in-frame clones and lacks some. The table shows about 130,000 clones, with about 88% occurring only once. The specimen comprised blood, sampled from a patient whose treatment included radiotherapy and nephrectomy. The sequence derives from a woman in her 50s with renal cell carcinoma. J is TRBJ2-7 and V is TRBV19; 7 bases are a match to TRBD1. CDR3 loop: CASSMGTVTYEQYF. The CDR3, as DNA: TGTGCCAGTAGTATGGGGACAGTGACCTACGAGCAGTACTTC.